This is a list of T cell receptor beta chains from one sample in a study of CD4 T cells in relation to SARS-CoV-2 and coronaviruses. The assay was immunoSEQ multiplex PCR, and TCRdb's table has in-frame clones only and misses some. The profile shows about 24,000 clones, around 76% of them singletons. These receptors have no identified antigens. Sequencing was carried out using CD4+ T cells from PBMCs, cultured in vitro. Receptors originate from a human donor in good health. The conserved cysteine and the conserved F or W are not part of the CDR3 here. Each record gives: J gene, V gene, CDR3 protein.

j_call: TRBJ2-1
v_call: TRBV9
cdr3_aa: ASSVGYNEQF

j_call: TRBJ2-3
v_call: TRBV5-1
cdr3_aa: ASSLASAGGTDTQY

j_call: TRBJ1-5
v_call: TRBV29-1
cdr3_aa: SVGPDRLGQPQH

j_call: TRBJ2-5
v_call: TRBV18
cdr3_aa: ASSPKGLQETQY

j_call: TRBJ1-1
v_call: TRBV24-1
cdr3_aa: ATSDPKQGNTEAF

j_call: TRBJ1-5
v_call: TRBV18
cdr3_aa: ASSPRAGANQPQH

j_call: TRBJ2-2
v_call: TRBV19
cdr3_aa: ASTRSQGAGTGELF

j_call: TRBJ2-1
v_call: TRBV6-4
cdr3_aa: ASSVGTSDRDEQF

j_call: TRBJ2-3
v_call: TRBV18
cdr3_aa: ASSSNGPPATQY

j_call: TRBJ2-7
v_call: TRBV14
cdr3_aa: ASSQAGYEQY

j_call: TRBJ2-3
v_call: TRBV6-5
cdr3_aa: ASREIAGGMNTQY

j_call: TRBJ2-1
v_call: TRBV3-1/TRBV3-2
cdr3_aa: ASSQEAGSAGKF

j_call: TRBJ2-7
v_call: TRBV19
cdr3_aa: ASSKPTGNNEQY

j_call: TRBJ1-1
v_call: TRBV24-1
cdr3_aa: ATSGRNEAF

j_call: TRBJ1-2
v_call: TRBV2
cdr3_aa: ASTGTGGGGYT

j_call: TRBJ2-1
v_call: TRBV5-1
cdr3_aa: ASSWELAGGPNEQF